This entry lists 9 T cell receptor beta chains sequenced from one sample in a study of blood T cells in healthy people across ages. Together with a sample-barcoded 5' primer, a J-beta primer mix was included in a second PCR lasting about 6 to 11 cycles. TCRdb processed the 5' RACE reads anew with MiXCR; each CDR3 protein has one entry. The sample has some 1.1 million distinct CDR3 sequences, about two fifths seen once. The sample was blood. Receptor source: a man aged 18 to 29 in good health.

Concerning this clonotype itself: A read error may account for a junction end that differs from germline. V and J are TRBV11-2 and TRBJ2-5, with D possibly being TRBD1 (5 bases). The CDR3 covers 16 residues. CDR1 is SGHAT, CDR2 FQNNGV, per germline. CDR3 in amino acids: CAGSPQIQVTQETQYF. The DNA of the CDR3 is TGTGCCGGCAGCCCCCAGATACAGGTTACGCAAGAGACCCAGTACTTC.

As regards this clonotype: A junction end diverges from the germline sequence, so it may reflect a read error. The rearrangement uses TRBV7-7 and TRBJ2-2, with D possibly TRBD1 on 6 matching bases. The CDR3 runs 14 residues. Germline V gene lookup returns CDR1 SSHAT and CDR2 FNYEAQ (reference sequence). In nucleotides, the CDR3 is TGTGCTAGCAGCGTAGGACAGTCCACCGGGGAGCTGTTTTTT. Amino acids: CASSVGQSTGELFF.

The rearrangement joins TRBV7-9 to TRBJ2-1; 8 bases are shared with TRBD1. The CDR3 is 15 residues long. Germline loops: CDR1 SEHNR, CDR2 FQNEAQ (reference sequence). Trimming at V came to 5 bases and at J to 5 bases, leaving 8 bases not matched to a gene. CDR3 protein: CASSPRWTGHNEQFF. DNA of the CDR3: TGTGCCAGCAGCCCGAGATGGACAGGGCACAATGAGCAGTTCTTC.

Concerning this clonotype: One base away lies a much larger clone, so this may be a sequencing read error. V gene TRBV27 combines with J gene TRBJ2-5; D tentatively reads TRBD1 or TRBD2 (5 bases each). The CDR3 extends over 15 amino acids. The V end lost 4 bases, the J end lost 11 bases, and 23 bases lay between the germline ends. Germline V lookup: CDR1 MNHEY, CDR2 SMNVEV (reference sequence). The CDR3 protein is CASSSLTGRYNEQYF. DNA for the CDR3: TGTGCCAGCAGTTCGCTTACGGGGCGTTACAATGAGCAGTACTTC.

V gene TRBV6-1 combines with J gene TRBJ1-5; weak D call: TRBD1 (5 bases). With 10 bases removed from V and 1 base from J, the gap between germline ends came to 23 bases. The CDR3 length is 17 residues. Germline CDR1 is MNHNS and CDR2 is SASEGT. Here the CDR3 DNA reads TGTGCCACTGGAGACAGCGATCCCTTATGGAGCAATCAGCCCCAGCATTTT. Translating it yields CATGDSDPLWSNQPQHF.

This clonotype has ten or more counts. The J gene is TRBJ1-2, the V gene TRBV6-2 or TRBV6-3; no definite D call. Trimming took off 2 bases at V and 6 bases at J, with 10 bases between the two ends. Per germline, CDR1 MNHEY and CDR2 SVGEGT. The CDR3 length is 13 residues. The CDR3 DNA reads TGTGCCAGCAGTTACCGCGTTGGAGATGGCTACACCTTC. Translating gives CASSYRVGDGYTF.

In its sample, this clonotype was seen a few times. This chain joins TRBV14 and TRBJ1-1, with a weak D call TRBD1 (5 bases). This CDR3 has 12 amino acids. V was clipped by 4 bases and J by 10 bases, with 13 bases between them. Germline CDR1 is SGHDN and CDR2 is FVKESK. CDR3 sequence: CASSPGTERAFF. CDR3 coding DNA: TGTGCCAGCAGCCCCGGGACGGAACGAGCTTTCTTT.

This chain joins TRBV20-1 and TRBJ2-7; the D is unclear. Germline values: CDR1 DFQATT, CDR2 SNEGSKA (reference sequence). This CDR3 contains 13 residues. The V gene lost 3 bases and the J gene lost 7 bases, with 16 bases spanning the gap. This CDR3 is CSASSRTYNEQYF. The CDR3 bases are TGCAGTGCTAGTTCCAGGACCTACAATGAGCAGTACTTC.

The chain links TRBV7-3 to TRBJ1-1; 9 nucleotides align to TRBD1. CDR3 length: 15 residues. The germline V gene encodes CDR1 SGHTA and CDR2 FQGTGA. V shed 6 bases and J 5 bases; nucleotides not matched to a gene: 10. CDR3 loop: CASRPQGAGETEAFF. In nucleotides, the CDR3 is TGTGCCAGCAGGCCACAGGGGGCAGGGGAGACTGAAGCTTTCTTT.